The 18 T cell receptor beta chains reported below all come from one sample, sequenced in a study of cytomegalovirus exposure and HLA in healthy donors. TCRdb's table, derived via immunoSEQ multiplex PCR, lists solely in-frame clones and lacks some. This table has fewer than 70,000 clones, around 90% appearing once. Source material: PBMCs. These receptors were taken from a man aged 18 to 29 in good health and CMV-seronegative.

The V gene is TRBV25-1, the J gene TRBJ2-7, with 8 bases lining up with TRBD2. Looked up from germline, CDR1 is MGHDK and CDR2 is SYGVNS. V shed 3 bases, J shed 4 bases, and the junction held 11 bases outside the gene matches. The CDR3 is made up of 16 amino acids. The CDR3 DNA reads TGTGCCAGCAGTGACCCCTCGGGGGGGAGCGCGTACGAGCAGTACTTC. It translates to CASSDPSGGSAYEQYF.

This sequence joins TRBV7-8 and TRBJ2-1; 14 nucleotides match TRBD2. The CDR3 has 16 amino acids. Germline V gene data show CDR1 as SGHVS and CDR2 as FQNEAQ. Trimming at V came to 5 bases and at J to 9 bases, leaving 9 bases not matched to a gene. The CDR3: CASSPGLAGVGGEQFF. In nucleotides, the CDR3 is TGTGCCAGCAGCCCGGGACTAGCGGGAGTGGGTGGTGAGCAGTTCTTC.

This chain connects TRBV28 to TRBJ1-2; no firm D call. V dropped 6 bases and J dropped 6 bases, with 8 bases sitting between them. This CDR3 has 11 amino acids. Per the germline V gene, CDR1 is MDHEN and CDR2 is SYDVKM. The CDR3: CASSPADGYTF. The CDR3 coding sequence is TGTGCCAGCAGCCCAGCGGATGGCTACACCTTC.

V is TRBV4-1 and J is TRBJ1-4; tentatively, D is TRBD1 (5 bases). The germline V gene has CDR1 MGHRA and CDR2 YSYEKL. Trimming pared 6 bases from V and 0 bases from J, leaving 11 bases between. This CDR3 is built from 15 residues. Here the CDR3 DNA reads TGCGCCAGCAGGGACACTTGGGCAACTAATGAAAAACTGTTTTTT. This encodes CASRDTWATNEKLFF.

The chain links TRBV6-5 to TRBJ2-3; 8 bases align to TRBD2. After removal of 4 bases from V and 4 bases from J, the junction contained 4 bases not matched to a gene. CDR3 length: 14 residues. Germline lookup yields CDR1 MNHEY and CDR2 SVGAGI. For the CDR3, the DNA is TGTGCCAGCAGTTTAGGACTAGCTTCAGATACGCAGTATTTT. This codes for CASSLGLASDTQYF.

This clone was seen more than once but under ten times. V and J are TRBV6-1 and TRBJ2-7, with D perhaps TRBD1 (5 bases). Trimming removed 7 bases at V and 1 base at J, with 5 bases between. The germline V gene encodes CDR1 MNHNS and CDR2 SASEGT. The CDR3 spans 11 residues. The CDR3 spells CASTGSYEQYF. The CDR3 nucleotides read TGTGCCAGCACAGGGTCCTACGAGCAGTACTTC.

The V gene is TRBV5-1, the J gene TRBJ2-6, with 7 bases identical to TRBD1. CDR1 and CDR2 (germline): SGHRS, YFSETQ. The CDR3 has 17 residues. Trimming cost V 4 bases and J 0 bases; bases outside gene matches: 7. CDR3: CASSKTSGGSGANVLTF. The DNA of the CDR3 is TGCGCCAGCAGCAAAACCTCAGGGGGCTCTGGGGCCAACGTCCTGACTTTC.

The J gene is TRBJ2-3, the V gene TRBV18; maybe TRBD1 (6 bases). This CDR3 spans 16 amino acids. Trimming stripped 1 base from V and 2 bases from J, with 13 bases between. From germline, CDR1 is KGHSH and CDR2 LQKENI. In nucleotides, the CDR3 is TGTGCCAGCTCACCACTGGGACAAACCCCCACAGATACGCAGTATTTT. It is translated as CASSPLGQTPTDTQYF.

DNA for the CDR3: TGCGCCAGCAGCCAAGGCAACAGGGACAGCCTCAAGGAGCAGTACTTC. Residues: CASSQGNRDSLKEQYF. This chain joins TRBV4-1 and TRBJ2-7; TRBD1 aligns across 7 bases. There are 16 residues in the CDR3. With V trimmed by 1 base and J by 7 bases, 13 bases remained unmatched. Germline V gene sequence: CDR1 MGHRA, CDR2 YSYEKL.

The genes are TRBV28 and TRBJ2-7; D is perhaps TRBD2 (5 bases). Per the germline V gene, CDR1 is MDHEN and CDR2 is SYDVKM. Trimming removed 7 bases at V and 7 bases at J, with 20 bases between. The CDR3 runs 14 residues. DNA for the CDR3: TGTGCCAGCAACCCGAATCCGAAGTGGAGGGAGCAGTACTTC. Residues: CASNPNPKWREQYF.

The V gene is TRBV19, the J gene TRBJ2-5; a possible D gene is TRBD2 (5 bases). The CDR3 has 12 amino acids. V was pared by 3 bases and J by 7 bases, with 9 bases between. The germline V gene encodes CDR1 LNHDA and CDR2 SQIVND (reference sequence). The CDR3 DNA is TGTGCCAGTAGTATGTCTGCGGGGACCCAGTACTTC. Encoded protein: CASSMSAGTQYF.

This chain joins TRBV19 and TRBJ1-5; tentatively, D is TRBD1 (6 bases). The length of the CDR3 is 15 residues. V was pared by 5 bases and J by 6 bases, with 17 bases between. Germline V gene data show CDR1 as LNHDA and CDR2 as SQIVND (reference sequence). The CDR3: CASSPREGVVQPQHF. The CDR3 DNA reads as TGTGCCAGTAGTCCCCGGGAGGGGGTGGTTCAGCCCCAGCATTTT.

The rearrangement joins TRBV6-1 to TRBJ2-5, with 11 nucleotides matching TRBD1. The CDR3 has 16 amino acids. CDR1 MNHNS and CDR2 SASEGT come from the germline V gene. The trim removed 4 bases at V and 1 base at J, leaving 5 bases unmatched. This CDR3 reads CASSAGTGGSQETQYF. CDR3 bases: TGTGCCAGCAGTGCTGGGACAGGGGGATCCCAAGAGACCCAGTACTTC.

This clone was seen only once. The rearrangement uses TRBV19 and TRBJ1-4, with TRBD1 identical over 7 bases. This CDR3 is 14 amino acids long. J was trimmed by 4 bases and V by 5 bases; bases with no gene match: 4. Germline V gives CDR1 LNHDA, CDR2 SQIVND (reference sequence). The CDR3 loop is CASSDGTVNEKLFF. In nucleotides, the CDR3 is TGTGCCAGTAGTGACGGGACAGTTAATGAAAAACTGTTTTTT.

The chain is built from TRBV28 and TRBJ2-7, with 10 bases lining up with TRBD2. CDR1 and CDR2 (germline): MDHEN, SYDVKM. The CDR3 loop spans 15 amino acids. The V segment lost 0 bases and the J segment 4 bases; nucleotides outside the gene matches: 3. For the CDR3, the DNA is TGTGCCAGCAGTTTATGGGCTAGCGGGAGATACGAGCAGTACTTC. It yields the protein CASSLWASGRYEQYF. The full variable domain, with the rest looked up from reference TRBV28 and TRBJ2-7, is DVKVTQSSRYLVKRTGEKVFLECVQDMDHENMFWYRQDPGLGLRLIYFSYDVKMKEKGDIPEGYSVSREKKERFSLILESASTNQTSMYLCASSLWASGRYEQYFGPGTRLTVT.

This sequence joins TRBV9 and TRBJ2-5, with 10 bases aligning to TRBD2. Germline V gives CDR1 SGDLS, CDR2 YYNGEE. With 0 bases clipped from V and 0 bases from J, the junction kept 11 bases outside the gene matches. The CDR3 spans 19 residues. As DNA, the CDR3 is TGTGCCAGCAGCGTAGGTCATCTAGCGGGAGCCTGGTACCAAGAGACCCAGTACTTC. This codes for CASSVGHLAGAWYQETQYF.

The V and J genes are TRBV9 and TRBJ2-2; a possible D gene is TRBD2 (5 bases). V lost 1 base, J lost 6 bases, and 13 bases lay in between. In germline, CDR1 is SGDLS, CDR2 YYNGEE. CDR3 length equals 15 residues. The CDR3 region is CASSVYSDGAGELFF. CDR3 bases: TGTGCCAGCAGCGTATATAGCGATGGGGCCGGGGAGCTGTTTTTT.

This clone was detected once. This chain connects TRBV11-2 to TRBJ2-7; 8 bases line up with TRBD1. The CDR3 spans 14 residues. Germline V gene sequence: CDR1 SGHAT, CDR2 FQNNGV. With 1 base clipped from V and 3 bases from J, the junction kept 2 bases outside the gene matches. CDR3 DNA: TGTGCCAGCAGCTTAGGAGGACAGGGCTACGAGCAGTACTTC. Its translation: CASSLGGQGYEQYF.